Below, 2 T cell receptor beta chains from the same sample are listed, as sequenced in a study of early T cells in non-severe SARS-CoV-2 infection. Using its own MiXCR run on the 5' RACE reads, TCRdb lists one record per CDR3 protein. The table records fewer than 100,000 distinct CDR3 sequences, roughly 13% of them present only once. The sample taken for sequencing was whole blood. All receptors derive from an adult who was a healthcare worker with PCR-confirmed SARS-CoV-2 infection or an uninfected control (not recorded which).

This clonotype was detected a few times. In nucleotides, the CDR3 is TGTGCCAGCAGTGAAGCGTTACTGGGACGGAACACCGGGGAGCTGTTTTTT. This codes for CASSEALLGRNTGELFF. The rearrangement links TRBV6-1 to TRBJ2-2; either TRBD1 or TRBD2 may supply D (5 bases each). The V gene's germline CDR1 is MNHNS and CDR2 SASEGT. V gave up 0 bases and J gave up 1 base, with 12 bases separating them. The CDR3 runs 17 residues.

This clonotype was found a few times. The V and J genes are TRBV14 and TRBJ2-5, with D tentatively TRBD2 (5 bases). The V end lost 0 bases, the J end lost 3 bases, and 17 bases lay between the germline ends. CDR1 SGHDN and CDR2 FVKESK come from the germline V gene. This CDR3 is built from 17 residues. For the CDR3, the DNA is TGTGCCAGCAGCCAAGATGGGCTAGCCAAAAAAAAAGAGACCCAGTACTTC. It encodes CASSQDGLAKKKETQYF.